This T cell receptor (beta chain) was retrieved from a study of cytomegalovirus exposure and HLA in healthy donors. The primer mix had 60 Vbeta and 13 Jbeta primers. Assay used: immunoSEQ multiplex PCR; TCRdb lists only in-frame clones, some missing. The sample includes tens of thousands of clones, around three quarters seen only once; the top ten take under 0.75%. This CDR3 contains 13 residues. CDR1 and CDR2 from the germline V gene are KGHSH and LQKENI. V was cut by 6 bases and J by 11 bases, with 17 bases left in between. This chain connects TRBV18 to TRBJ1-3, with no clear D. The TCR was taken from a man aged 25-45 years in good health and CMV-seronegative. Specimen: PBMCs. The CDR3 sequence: CASSHGLRRAIYF. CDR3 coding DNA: TGTGCCAGCTCCCACGGGTTACGGAGGGCCATATATTTT.